This T cell receptor (beta chain) was documented in a study of blood T cell repertoires in COVID-19. The ends were cut back, 0 bases at V and 3 bases at J, with 10 bases in the middle. This CDR3 has 15 residues. The V gene's germline CDR1 is SGHAT and CDR2 FQNNGV. Measured with immunoSEQ multiplex PCR; TCRdb has only the in-frame clones, and not every one. Of about 35,000 clones listed, 88% are singletons. The chain links TRBV11-2 to TRBJ2-3; possibly TRBD1 for D (6 bases). Sequencing used peripheral blood. The origin of this receptor is a human donor in a cohort sampled during active COVID-19. CDR3 amino acids: CASSLDTGRTDTQYF. As DNA, the CDR3 is TGTGCCAGCAGCTTAGATACAGGGCGTACAGATACGCAGTATTTT.